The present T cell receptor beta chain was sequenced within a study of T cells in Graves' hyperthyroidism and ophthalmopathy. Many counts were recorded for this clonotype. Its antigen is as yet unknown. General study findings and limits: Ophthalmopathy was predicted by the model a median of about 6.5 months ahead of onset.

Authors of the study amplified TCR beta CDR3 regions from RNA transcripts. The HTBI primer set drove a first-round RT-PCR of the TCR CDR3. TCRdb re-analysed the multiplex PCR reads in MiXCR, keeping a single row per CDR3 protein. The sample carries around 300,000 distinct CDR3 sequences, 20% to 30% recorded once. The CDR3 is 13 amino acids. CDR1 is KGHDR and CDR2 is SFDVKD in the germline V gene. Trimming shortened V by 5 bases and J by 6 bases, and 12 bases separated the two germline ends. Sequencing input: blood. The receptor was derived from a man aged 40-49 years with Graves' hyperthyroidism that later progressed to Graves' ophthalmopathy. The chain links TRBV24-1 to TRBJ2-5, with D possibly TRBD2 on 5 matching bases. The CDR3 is CATSGGPRKTQYF. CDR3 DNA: TGTGCCACCAGTGGAGGGCCGCGGAAGACCCAGTACTTC.